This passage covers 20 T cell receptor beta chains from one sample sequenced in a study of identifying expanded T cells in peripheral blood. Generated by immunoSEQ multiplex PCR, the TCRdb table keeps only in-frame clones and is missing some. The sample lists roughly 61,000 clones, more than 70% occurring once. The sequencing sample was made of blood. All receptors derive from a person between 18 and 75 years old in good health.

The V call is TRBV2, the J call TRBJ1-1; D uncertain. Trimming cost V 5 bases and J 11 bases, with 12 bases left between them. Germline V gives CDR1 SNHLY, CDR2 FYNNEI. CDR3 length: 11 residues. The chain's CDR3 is CASSLTRDAFF. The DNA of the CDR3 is TGTGCCAGCAGTCTTACGCGTGATGCTTTCTTT.

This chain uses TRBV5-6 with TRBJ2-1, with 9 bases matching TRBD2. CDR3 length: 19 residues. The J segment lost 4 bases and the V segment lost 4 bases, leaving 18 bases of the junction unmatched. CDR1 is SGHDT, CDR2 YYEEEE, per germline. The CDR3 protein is CASSPAGNLLAGSYNEQFF. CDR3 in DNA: TGTGCCAGCAGCCCAGCCGGTAACCTTCTAGCGGGAAGTTACAATGAGCAGTTCTTC.

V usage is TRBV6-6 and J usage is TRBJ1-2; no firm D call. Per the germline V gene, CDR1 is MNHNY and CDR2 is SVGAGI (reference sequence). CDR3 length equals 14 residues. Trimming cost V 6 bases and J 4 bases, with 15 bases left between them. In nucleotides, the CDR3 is TGTGCCAGCAGACCGACCGCTTACACCTATGGCTACACCTTC. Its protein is CASRPTAYTYGYTF.

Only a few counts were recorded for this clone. CDR3 bases: TGTGCCACCACGATAAGGGTTGGGGACGAGCAGTACTTC. Encoded protein: CATTIRVGDEQYF. The rearrangement links TRBV19 to TRBJ2-7; unclear D gene. Germline-derived CDR1 and CDR2 are LNHDA and SQIVND (reference sequence). V lost 10 bases, J lost 5 bases, and 18 bases lay in between. This CDR3 spans 13 amino acids.

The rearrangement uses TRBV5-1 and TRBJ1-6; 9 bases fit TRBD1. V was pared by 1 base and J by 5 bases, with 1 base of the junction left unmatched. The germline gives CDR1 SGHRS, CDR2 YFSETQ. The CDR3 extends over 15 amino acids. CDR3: CASSLRDRDNSPLHF. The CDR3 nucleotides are TGCGCCAGCAGCTTGAGGGACAGGGATAATTCACCCCTCCACTTT.

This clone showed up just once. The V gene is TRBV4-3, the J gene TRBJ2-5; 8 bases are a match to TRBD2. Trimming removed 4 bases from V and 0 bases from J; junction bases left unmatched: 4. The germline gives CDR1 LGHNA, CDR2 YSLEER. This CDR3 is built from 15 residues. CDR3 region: CASSPGGADQETQYF. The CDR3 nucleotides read TGCGCCAGCAGCCCGGGGGGGGCCGACCAAGAGACCCAGTACTTC.

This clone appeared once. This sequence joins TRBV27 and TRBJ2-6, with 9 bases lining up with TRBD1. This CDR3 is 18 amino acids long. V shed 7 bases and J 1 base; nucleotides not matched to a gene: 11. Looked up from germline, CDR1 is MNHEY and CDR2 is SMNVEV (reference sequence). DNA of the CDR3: TGTGCCAGCACTGCACTCGGACAGGGGTGGTCTGGGGCCAACGTCCTGACTTTC. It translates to CASTALGQGWSGANVLTF.

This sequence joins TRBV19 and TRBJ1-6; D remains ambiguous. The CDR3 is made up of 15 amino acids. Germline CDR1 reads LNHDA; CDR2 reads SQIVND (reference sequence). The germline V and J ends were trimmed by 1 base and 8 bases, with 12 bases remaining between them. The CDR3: CASSIGAGFDSPLHF. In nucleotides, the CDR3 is TGTGCCAGTAGTATAGGAGCAGGCTTTGATTCACCCCTCCACTTT.

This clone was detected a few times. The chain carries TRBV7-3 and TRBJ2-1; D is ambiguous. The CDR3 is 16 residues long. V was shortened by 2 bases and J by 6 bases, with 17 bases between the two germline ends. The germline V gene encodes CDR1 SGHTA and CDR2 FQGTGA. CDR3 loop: CASSLVRLVVGNEQFF. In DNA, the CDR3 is TGTGCCAGCAGCTTAGTTAGGCTAGTGGTGGGCAATGAGCAGTTCTTC.

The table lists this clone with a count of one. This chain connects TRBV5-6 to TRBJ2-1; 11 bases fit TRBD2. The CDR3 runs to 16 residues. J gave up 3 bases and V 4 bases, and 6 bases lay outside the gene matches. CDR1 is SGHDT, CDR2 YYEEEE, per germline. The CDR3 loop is CASSPQTSGIYNEQFF. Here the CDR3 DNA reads TGTGCCAGCAGCCCCCAGACTAGCGGGATCTACAATGAGCAGTTCTTC.

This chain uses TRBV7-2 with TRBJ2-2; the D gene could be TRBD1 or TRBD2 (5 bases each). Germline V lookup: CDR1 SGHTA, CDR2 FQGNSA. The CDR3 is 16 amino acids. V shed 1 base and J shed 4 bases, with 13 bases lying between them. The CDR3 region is CASSLVVGATTGELFF. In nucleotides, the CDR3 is TGTGCCAGCAGCTTAGTAGTCGGGGCCACCACCGGGGAGCTGTTTTTT.

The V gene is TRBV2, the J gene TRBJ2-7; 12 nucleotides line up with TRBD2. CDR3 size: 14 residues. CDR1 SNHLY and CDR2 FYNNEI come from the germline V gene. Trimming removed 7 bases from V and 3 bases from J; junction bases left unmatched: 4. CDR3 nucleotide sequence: TGTGCCAGCAAAACGACTAGCGGGGGCTACGAGCAGTACTTC. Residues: CASKTTSGGYEQYF. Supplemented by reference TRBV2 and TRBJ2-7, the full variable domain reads EPEVTQTPSHQVTQMGQEVILRCVPISNHLYFYWYRQILGQKVEFLVSFYNNEISEKSEIFDDQFSVERPDGSNFTLKIRSTKLEDSAMYFCASKTTSGGYEQYFGPGTRLTVT.

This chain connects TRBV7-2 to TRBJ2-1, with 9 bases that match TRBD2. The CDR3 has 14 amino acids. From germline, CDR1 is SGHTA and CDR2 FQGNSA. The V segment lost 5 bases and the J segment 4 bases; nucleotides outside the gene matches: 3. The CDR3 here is CASSGLAGYNEQFF. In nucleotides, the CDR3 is TGTGCCAGCAGCGGGCTAGCGGGATACAATGAGCAGTTCTTC. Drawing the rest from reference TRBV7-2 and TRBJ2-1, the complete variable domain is GAGVSQSPSNKVTEKGKDVELRCDPISGHTALYWYRQSLGQGLEFLIYFQGNSAPDKSGLPSDRFSAERTGGSVSTLTIQRTQQEDSAVYLCASSGLAGYNEQFFGPGTRLTVL.

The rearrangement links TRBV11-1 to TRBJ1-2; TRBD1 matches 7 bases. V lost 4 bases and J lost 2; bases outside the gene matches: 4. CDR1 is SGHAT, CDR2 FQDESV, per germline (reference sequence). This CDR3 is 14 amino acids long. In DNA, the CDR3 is TGTGCCAGCAGCTATTCGACAGGGAACTATGGCTACACCTTC. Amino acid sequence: CASSYSTGNYGYTF.

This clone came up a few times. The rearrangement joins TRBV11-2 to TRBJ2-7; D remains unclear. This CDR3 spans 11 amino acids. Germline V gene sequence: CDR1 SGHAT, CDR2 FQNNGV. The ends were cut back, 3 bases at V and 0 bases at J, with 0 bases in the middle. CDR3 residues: CASSFSYEQYF. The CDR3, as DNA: TGTGCCAGCAGCTTCTCCTACGAGCAGTACTTC.

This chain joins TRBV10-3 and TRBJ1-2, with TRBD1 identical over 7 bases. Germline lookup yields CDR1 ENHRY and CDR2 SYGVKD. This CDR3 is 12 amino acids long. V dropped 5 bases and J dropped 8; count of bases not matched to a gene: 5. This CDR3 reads CAISSTGVGYTF. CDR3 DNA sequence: TGTGCCATCAGTTCCACAGGGGTGGGCTACACCTTC.

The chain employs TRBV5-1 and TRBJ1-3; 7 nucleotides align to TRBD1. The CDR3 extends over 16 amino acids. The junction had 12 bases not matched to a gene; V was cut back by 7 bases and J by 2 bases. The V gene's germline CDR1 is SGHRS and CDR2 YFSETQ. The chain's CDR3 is CASRGTTGAPGNTIYF. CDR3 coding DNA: TGCGCCAGCCGCGGAACAACAGGGGCTCCTGGAAACACCATATATTTT.

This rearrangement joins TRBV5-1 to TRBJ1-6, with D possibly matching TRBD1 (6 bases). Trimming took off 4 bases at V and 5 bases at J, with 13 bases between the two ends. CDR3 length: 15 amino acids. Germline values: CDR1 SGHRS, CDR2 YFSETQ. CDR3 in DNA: TGCGCCAGCAGCAGCAGGGGCCCCGATAATTCACCCCTCCACTTT. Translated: CASSSRGPDNSPLHF. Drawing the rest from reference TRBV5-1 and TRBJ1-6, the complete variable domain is KAGVTQTPRYLIKTRGQQVTLSCSPISGHRSVSWYQQTPGQGLQFLFEYFSETQRNKGNFPGRFSGRQFSNSRSEMNVSTLELGDSALYLCASSSRGPDNSPLHFGNGTRLTVT.

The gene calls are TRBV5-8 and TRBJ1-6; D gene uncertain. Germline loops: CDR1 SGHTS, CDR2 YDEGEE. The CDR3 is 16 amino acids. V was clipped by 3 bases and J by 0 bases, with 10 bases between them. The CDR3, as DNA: TGTGCCAGCAGCTGGGTAGGGAGCTCCTATAATTCACCCCTCCACTTT. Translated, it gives CASSWVGSSYNSPLHF.

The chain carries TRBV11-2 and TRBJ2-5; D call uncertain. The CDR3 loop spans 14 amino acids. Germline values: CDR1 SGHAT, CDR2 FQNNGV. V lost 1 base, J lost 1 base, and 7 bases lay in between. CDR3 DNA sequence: TGTGCCAGCAGCTTAGGGTTTTCCCAAGAGACCCAGTACTTC. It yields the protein CASSLGFSQETQYF.